This T cell receptor (beta chain) came from a study of blood T cell repertoires in COVID-19. Study overall: Acute-phase and convalescent COVID-19 samples originated in the United States, Italy and Spain. Nucleic acid was either cDNA or gDNA, and it came from T cells, B-cell-depleted T cells, or PBMCs.

In the authors' methods: Nucleated cell counts were estimated from reference gene primer amplification. Assay used: immunoSEQ multiplex PCR; TCRdb lists only in-frame clones, some missing. V and J calls and clone size come straight from that table; D and trimming were deduced from the DNA. The table shows under 300,000 clones, with 70% to 90% occurring only once. Per germline, CDR1 LGHNA and CDR2 YSLEER. V lost 6 bases, J lost 5 bases, and 14 bases stayed unmatched. CDR3 length equals 16 residues. Sequenced sample: peripheral blood. The clonotype originates from a woman in her seventies with active or convalescent COVID-19. The V and J genes are TRBV4-3 and TRBJ2-7, with 9 nucleotides matching TRBD1. The CDR3 coding sequence is TGCGCCAGCAGTCCTAACCCCACCGGGACAGGGAACGAGCAGTACTTC. Translated, it gives CASSPNPTGTGNEQYF.